A selection of T cell receptor beta chains follows, all from one sample in a study of blood T cell repertoires in COVID-19. The table came from immunoSEQ multiplex PCR; TCRdb's copy has only in-frame clones and leaves some out. The table lists around 250,000 clones, 84% of them singletons. The material sequenced was peripheral blood. Receptors were obtained from a woman in her thirties or forties who had recovered from COVID-19. Both conserved end residues are part of each CDR3. A D gene is named only where the DNA matches it firmly. Not all rows give a size; the values are once, few, many and, for expanded clones, a class.

V gene: TRBV7-9
J gene: TRBJ2-1
D gene: TRBD2
clone size: -
CDR3 DNA: TGTGCCAGCAGCCCCCCCCGATTGGGGGGGAATGAGCAGTTCTTC
CDR3 protein: CASSPPRLGGNEQFF

V gene: TRBV5-1
J gene: TRBJ2-5
D gene: TRBD2
clone size: -
CDR3 DNA: TGCGCCAGCAGCTTGGGCAGCGGGGGGGAGACCCAGTACTTC
CDR3 protein: CASSLGSGGETQYF

V gene: TRBV5-1
J gene: TRBJ2-5
D gene: -
clone size: once
CDR3 DNA: TGCGCCAGCAGCGGGCTATCTCAAGAGACCCAGTACTTC
CDR3 protein: CASSGLSQETQYF

V gene: TRBV4-1
J gene: TRBJ2-5
D gene: -
clone size: -
CDR3 DNA: TGCGCCAGCAGCCAAGACGGCAGGGCGAGTGAGACCCAGTACTTC
CDR3 protein: CASSQDGRASETQYF

V gene: TRBV13
J gene: TRBJ2-7
D gene: TRBD2
clone size: -
CDR3 DNA: TGTGCCAGCAGCCCCTGGACTAGCGGGGGATACGAGCAGTACTTC
CDR3 protein: CASSPWTSGGYEQYF

V gene: TRBV19
J gene: TRBJ2-5
D gene: -
clone size: once
CDR3 DNA: TGTGCCAGTAGTATTCCAGGCCAAGAGACCCAGTACTTC
CDR3 protein: CASSIPGQETQYF

V gene: TRBV27
J gene: TRBJ1-1
D gene: TRBD1
clone size: many
CDR3 DNA: TGTGCCAGCAGTGTCTCGGACAGGGGAAGGACTGAAGCTTTCTTT
CDR3 protein: CASSVSDRGRTEAFF

V gene: TRBV10-1
J gene: TRBJ2-7
D gene: -
clone size: -
CDR3 DNA: TGCGCCAGCAGTGAGTCTTCCTCGGAGGGTTACGAGCAGTACTTC
CDR3 protein: CASSESSSEGYEQYF

V gene: TRBV11-2
J gene: TRBJ2-7
D gene: -
clone size: -
CDR3 DNA: TGTGCCAGCAGCCCCGGACTCGGCCCCTACGAGCAGTACTTC
CDR3 protein: CASSPGLGPYEQYF

V gene: TRBV7-9
J gene: TRBJ1-4
D gene: -
clone size: -
CDR3 DNA: TGTGCCAGCAGCTGGACAAATTCTAATGAAAAACTGTTTTTT
CDR3 protein: CASSWTNSNEKLFF

V gene: TRBV2
J gene: TRBJ2-3
D gene: -
clone size: -
CDR3 DNA: TGTGCCAGCAGTGAAGCGCCCCGGGTTACAGATACGCAGTATTTT
CDR3 protein: CASSEAPRVTDTQYF

V gene: TRBV5-1
J gene: TRBJ2-5
D gene: TRBD2
clone size: -
CDR3 DNA: TGCGCCAGCAGCGTGCGGGCTAGCGGGGGGGCCGTGGAGACCCAGTACTTC
CDR3 protein: CASSVRASGGAVETQYF

V gene: TRBV28
J gene: TRBJ1-5
D gene: TRBD1
clone size: -
CDR3 DNA: TGTGCCAGCAGTAAGGAGGGACAGCTTAATCAGCCCCAGCATTTT
CDR3 protein: CASSKEGQLNQPQHF

V gene: TRBV2
J gene: TRBJ1-2
D gene: -
clone size: few
CDR3 DNA: TGTGCCAGCAGTGATCCCAGGGGTGGGGGCTACACCTTC
CDR3 protein: CASSDPRGGGYTF

V gene: TRBV2
J gene: TRBJ1-2
D gene: -
clone size: -
CDR3 DNA: TGTGCCAGCAGTTCATCACGGGAAACCTATGGCTACACCTTC
CDR3 protein: CASSSSRETYGYTF

V gene: TRBV2
J gene: TRBJ1-4
D gene: TRBD1
clone size: -
CDR3 DNA: TGTGCCAGCAGTGGGACAGGGCGGAATGAAAAACTGTTTTTT
CDR3 protein: CASSGTGRNEKLFF

V gene: TRBV5-1
J gene: TRBJ2-1
D gene: TRBD1
clone size: -
CDR3 DNA: TGCGCCAGCAGCGTACAGGGGAACTACAATGAGCAGTTCTTC
CDR3 protein: CASSVQGNYNEQFF

V gene: TRBV5-5
J gene: TRBJ2-1
D gene: -
clone size: -
CDR3 DNA: TGTGCCAGCAGACCCTCATGGGGCGGCTCCTACAATGAGCAGTTCTTC
CDR3 protein: CASRPSWGGSYNEQFF

V gene: TRBV6-5
J gene: TRBJ2-7
D gene: TRBD1
clone size: -
CDR3 DNA: TGTGCCAGCACTCTGGACAGGGGAGGCTACGAGCAGTACTTC
CDR3 protein: CASTLDRGGYEQYF

V gene: TRBV7-3
J gene: TRBJ2-1
D gene: TRBD2
clone size: few
CDR3 DNA: TGTGCCAGCAGCTTAACGGGACTAGCAGGCGAGCAGTTCTTC
CDR3 protein: CASSLTGLAGEQFF

V gene: TRBV11-3
J gene: TRBJ2-3
D gene: -
clone size: -
CDR3 DNA: TGTGCCAGCAGCCCAAGGACAGCGAGGGGTACAGATACGCAGTATTTT
CDR3 protein: CASSPRTARGTDTQYF

V gene: TRBV29-1
J gene: TRBJ1-4
D gene: TRBD1
clone size: -
CDR3 DNA: TGCAGCGCACTCCTATCGACAGGGGGCGAAAAACTGTTTTTT
CDR3 protein: CSALLSTGGEKLFF

V gene: TRBV4-2
J gene: TRBJ1-6
D gene: TRBD1
clone size: -
CDR3 DNA: TGTGCCAGCAGCCTACCGGGACAGGGCTTTTCACCCCTCCACTTT
CDR3 protein: CASSLPGQGFSPLHF

V gene: TRBV7-9
J gene: TRBJ2-7
D gene: -
clone size: -
CDR3 DNA: TGTGCCAGCAGCTTCACAGAATCCTACGAGCAGTACTTC
CDR3 protein: CASSFTESYEQYF

V gene: TRBV28
J gene: TRBJ2-4
D gene: TRBD2
clone size: -
CDR3 DNA: TGTGCCAGCAGTTTACTGACTAGCGGGGGAAACATTCAGTACTTC
CDR3 protein: CASSLLTSGGNIQYF

V gene: TRBV6-1
J gene: TRBJ1-2
D gene: -
clone size: -
CDR3 DNA: TGTGCCAGCACTGAAAGGTACCGGGGGAGCGGCTATGGCTACACCTTC
CDR3 protein: CASTERYRGSGYGYTF

V gene: TRBV28
J gene: TRBJ2-1
D gene: -
clone size: once
CDR3 DNA: TGTGCCAGCAGTTTAGGGGACAAGACCTACAATGAGCAGTTCTTC
CDR3 protein: CASSLGDKTYNEQFF

V gene: TRBV4-2
J gene: TRBJ1-1
D gene: -
clone size: -
CDR3 DNA: TGTGCCAGCAGCCAACCCACCTGGGAGTTGAACACTGAAGCTTTCTTT
CDR3 protein: CASSQPTWELNTEAFF

V gene: TRBV20-1
J gene: TRBJ2-3
D gene: -
clone size: few
CDR3 DNA: TGCAGTGCTAGTCAGGACACAAGCACAGATACGCAGTATTTT
CDR3 protein: CSASQDTSTDTQYF

V gene: TRBV29-1
J gene: TRBJ2-5
D gene: -
clone size: once
CDR3 DNA: TGCAGCGTAATGACGGGGGAAGAGACCCAGTACTTC
CDR3 protein: CSVMTGEETQYF

V gene: TRBV20-1
J gene: TRBJ2-4
D gene: -
clone size: -
CDR3 DNA: TGCAGTGCTAGTTCGGAGATTCAGTACTTC
CDR3 protein: CSASSEIQYF

V gene: TRBV30
J gene: TRBJ1-3
D gene: -
clone size: once
CDR3 DNA: TGTGCCTGGAGCATTGACTCCCCCGGAAACACCATATATTTT
CDR3 protein: CAWSIDSPGNTIYF

V gene: TRBV7-9
J gene: TRBJ1-5
D gene: -
clone size: -
CDR3 DNA: TGTGCCAGCAGCTTTCCAGATCAGCCCCAGCATTTT
CDR3 protein: CASSFPDQPQHF

V gene: TRBV2
J gene: TRBJ1-1
D gene: -
clone size: -
CDR3 DNA: TGTGCCAGCAGTGACCAGGGTGCCACTGAAGCTTTCTTT
CDR3 protein: CASSDQGATEAFF

V gene: TRBV6-5
J gene: TRBJ1-1
D gene: -
clone size: -
CDR3 DNA: TGTGCCAGCAGTTACTCTATCAATACGCGCGCTGAAGCTTTCTTT
CDR3 protein: CASSYSINTRAEAFF

V gene: TRBV18
J gene: TRBJ2-7
D gene: -
clone size: -
CDR3 DNA: TGTGCCAGCTCACCAATATACAGGGAACGAATCTACGAGCAGTACTTC
CDR3 protein: CASSPIYRERIYEQYF

V gene: TRBV28
J gene: TRBJ1-6
D gene: -
clone size: -
CDR3 DNA: TGTGCCACCCAGGGGAGCGAGCAGAGCTCCTATAATTCACCCCTCCACTTT
CDR3 protein: CATQGSEQSSYNSPLHF

V gene: TRBV5-6
J gene: TRBJ1-4
D gene: -
clone size: -
CDR3 DNA: TGTGCCAGCAGCGTGTACGCCTCCCTCGGGACTCGTGAAAAACTGTTTTTT
CDR3 protein: CASSVYASLGTREKLFF

V gene: TRBV6-5
J gene: TRBJ2-7
D gene: -
clone size: -
CDR3 DNA: TGTGCCAGCAGTCAGCCCTACAGCACCTACGAGCAGTACTTC
CDR3 protein: CASSQPYSTYEQYF

V gene: TRBV30
J gene: TRBJ1-5
D gene: -
clone size: -
CDR3 DNA: TGTGCCTGGGGACCGGGGAATCAGCCCCAGCATTTT
CDR3 protein: CAWGPGNQPQHF

V gene: TRBV5-1
J gene: TRBJ2-7
D gene: TRBD1
clone size: -
CDR3 DNA: TGCGCCAGCAGCTGGTGGGACAGGGAGGGCTACGAGCAGTACTTC
CDR3 protein: CASSWWDREGYEQYF

V gene: TRBV27
J gene: TRBJ1-2
D gene: -
clone size: -
CDR3 DNA: TGTGCCAGCAGCCAAAACAGGGTAATTGGCTACACCTTC
CDR3 protein: CASSQNRVIGYTF

V gene: TRBV5-1
J gene: TRBJ1-6
D gene: -
clone size: -
CDR3 DNA: TGCGCCAGCAGCGACTCGACCGGTTCGGATTCACCCCTCCACTTT
CDR3 protein: CASSDSTGSDSPLHF

V gene: TRBV6-5
J gene: TRBJ2-7
D gene: -
clone size: once
CDR3 DNA: TGTGCCACCGGGTGGTTGACCTACGAGCAGTACTTC
CDR3 protein: CATGWLTYEQYF

V gene: TRBV5-1
J gene: TRBJ1-1
D gene: TRBD1
clone size: -
CDR3 DNA: TGCGCCAGCAGCCTTTTTCAGGGGGGAACTGAAGCTTTCTTT
CDR3 protein: CASSLFQGGTEAFF

V gene: TRBV5-1
J gene: TRBJ2-2
D gene: -
clone size: -
CDR3 DNA: TGCGCCAGCAGCTTGCAGGGTCGGAACACCGGGGAGCTGTTTTTT
CDR3 protein: CASSLQGRNTGELFF

V gene: TRBV2
J gene: TRBJ2-7
D gene: -
clone size: -
CDR3 DNA: TGTGCCAGCAGTCCACAAACAGGGTTCTCCTACGAGCAGTACTTC
CDR3 protein: CASSPQTGFSYEQYF

V gene: TRBV6-5
J gene: TRBJ1-2
D gene: TRBD1
clone size: -
CDR3 DNA: TGTGCCAGCAGAGGGGCCGGGACAGGGTGGGGAGGCTACACCTTC
CDR3 protein: CASRGAGTGWGGYTF

V gene: TRBV9
J gene: TRBJ2-1
D gene: TRBD2
clone size: -
CDR3 DNA: TGTGCCAGCAGCGTAGGGACTAGCAATGAGCAGTTCTTC
CDR3 protein: CASSVGTSNEQFF

V gene: TRBV5-4
J gene: TRBJ1-4
D gene: -
clone size: -
CDR3 DNA: TGTGCCAGCAGCTTTGGCAGGGCTGAAAAACTGTTTTTT
CDR3 protein: CASSFGRAEKLFF

V gene: TRBV11-3
J gene: TRBJ2-5
D gene: -
clone size: -
CDR3 DNA: TGTGCCAGCAGCTTCGGACTCGGCGGGGAAGAGACCCAGTACTTC
CDR3 protein: CASSFGLGGEETQYF

V gene: TRBV7-2
J gene: TRBJ1-5
D gene: -
clone size: -
CDR3 DNA: TGTGCCAGCAGCTTAGATGCGGGTATCAATCAGCCCCAGCATTTT
CDR3 protein: CASSLDAGINQPQHF

V gene: TRBV6-1
J gene: TRBJ1-5
D gene: -
clone size: -
CDR3 DNA: TGTGCCAGCAGTGACCCGCGGGGCTCCGAGGGGCGACAGCCCCAGCATTTT
CDR3 protein: CASSDPRGSEGRQPQHF

V gene: TRBV15
J gene: TRBJ1-6
D gene: -
clone size: few
CDR3 DNA: TGTGCCACCAGCAGGGCGAACAGGGATTCACCCCTCCACTTT
CDR3 protein: CATSRANRDSPLHF